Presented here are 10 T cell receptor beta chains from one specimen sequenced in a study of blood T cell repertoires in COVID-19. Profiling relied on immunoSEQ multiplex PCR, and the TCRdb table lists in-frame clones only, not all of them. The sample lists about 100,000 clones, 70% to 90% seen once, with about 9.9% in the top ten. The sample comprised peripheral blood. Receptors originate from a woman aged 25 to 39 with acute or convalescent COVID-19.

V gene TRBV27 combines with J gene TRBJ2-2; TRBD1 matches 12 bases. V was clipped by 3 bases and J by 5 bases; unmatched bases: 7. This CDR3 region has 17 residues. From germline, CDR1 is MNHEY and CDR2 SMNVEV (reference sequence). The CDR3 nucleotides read TGTGCCAGCAGTTTGCTCCGGGACAGGGGGCGTACCGGGGAGCTGTTTTTT. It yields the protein CASSLLRDRGRTGELFF.

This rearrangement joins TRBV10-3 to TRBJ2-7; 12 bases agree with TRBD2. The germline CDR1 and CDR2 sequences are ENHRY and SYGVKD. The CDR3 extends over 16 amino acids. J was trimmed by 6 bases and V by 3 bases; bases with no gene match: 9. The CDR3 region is CAISESLAGGPGEQYF. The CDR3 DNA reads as TGTGCCATCAGTGAATCCCTAGCGGGGGGGCCGGGCGAGCAGTACTTC.

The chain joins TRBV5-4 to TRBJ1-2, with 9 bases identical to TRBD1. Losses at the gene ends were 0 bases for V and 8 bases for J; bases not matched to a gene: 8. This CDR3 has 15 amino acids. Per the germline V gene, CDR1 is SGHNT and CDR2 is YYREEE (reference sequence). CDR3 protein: CASSLGGQGTFGYTF. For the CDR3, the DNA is TGTGCCAGCAGCTTGGGGGGACAGGGAACTTTCGGCTACACCTTC.

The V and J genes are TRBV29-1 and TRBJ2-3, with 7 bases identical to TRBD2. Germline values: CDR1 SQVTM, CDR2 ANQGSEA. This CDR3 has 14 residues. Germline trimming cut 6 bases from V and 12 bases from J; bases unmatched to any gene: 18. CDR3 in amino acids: CSVPDGLIGDYQYF. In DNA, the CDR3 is TGCAGCGTACCCGACGGCCTTATTGGGGACTATCAGTATTTT.

The CDR3 sequence is CASSIIRADTQYF. CDR3 bases: TGTGCCAGTAGTATAATCCGGGCAGATACGCAGTATTTT. The rearrangement uses TRBV19 and TRBJ2-3; no clear D. Germline V gives CDR1 LNHDA, CDR2 SQIVND (reference sequence). The CDR3 covers 13 residues. The V and J ends lost 2 bases and 4 bases respectively, with 7 bases between them.

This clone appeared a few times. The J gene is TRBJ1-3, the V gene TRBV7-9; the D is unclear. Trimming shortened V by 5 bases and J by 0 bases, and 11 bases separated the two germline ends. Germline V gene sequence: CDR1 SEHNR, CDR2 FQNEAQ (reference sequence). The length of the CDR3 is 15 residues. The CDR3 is CASSPDGISGNTIYF. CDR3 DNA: TGTGCCAGCAGCCCCGACGGGATCTCTGGAAACACCATATATTTT.

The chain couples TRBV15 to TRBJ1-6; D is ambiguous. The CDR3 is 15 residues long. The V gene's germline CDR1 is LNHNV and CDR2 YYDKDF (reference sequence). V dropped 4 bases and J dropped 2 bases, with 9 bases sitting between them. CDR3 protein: CATSIGGPYNSPLHF. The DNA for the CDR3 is TGTGCCACCAGCATCGGAGGGCCCTATAATTCACCCCTCCACTTT.

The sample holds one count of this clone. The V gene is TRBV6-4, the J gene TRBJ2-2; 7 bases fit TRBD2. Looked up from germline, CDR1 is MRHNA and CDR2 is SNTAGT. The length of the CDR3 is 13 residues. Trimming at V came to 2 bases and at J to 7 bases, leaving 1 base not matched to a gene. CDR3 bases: TGTGCCAGCAGTGACGCGGGAGACGGGGAGCTGTTTTTT. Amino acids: CASSDAGDGELFF.

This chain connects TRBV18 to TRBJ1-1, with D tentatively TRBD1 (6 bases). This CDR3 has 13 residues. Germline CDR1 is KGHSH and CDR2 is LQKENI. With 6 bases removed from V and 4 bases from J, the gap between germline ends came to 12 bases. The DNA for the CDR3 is TGTGCCAGCTCCGATCAGGGGACCACTGAAGCTTTCTTT. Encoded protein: CASSDQGTTEAFF. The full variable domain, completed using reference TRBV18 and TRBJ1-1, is NAGVMQNPRHLVRRRGQEARLRCSPMKGHSHVYWYRQLPEEGLKFMVYLQKENIIDESGMPKERFSAEFPKEGPSILRIQQVVRGDSAAYFCASSDQGTTEAFFGQGTRLTVV.

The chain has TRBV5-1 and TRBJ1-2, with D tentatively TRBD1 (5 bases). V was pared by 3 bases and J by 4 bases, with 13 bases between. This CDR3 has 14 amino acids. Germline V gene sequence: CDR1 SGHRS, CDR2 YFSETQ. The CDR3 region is CASSWEGNGYGYTF. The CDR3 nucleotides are TGCGCCAGCAGCTGGGAGGGGAACGGCTATGGCTACACCTTC.